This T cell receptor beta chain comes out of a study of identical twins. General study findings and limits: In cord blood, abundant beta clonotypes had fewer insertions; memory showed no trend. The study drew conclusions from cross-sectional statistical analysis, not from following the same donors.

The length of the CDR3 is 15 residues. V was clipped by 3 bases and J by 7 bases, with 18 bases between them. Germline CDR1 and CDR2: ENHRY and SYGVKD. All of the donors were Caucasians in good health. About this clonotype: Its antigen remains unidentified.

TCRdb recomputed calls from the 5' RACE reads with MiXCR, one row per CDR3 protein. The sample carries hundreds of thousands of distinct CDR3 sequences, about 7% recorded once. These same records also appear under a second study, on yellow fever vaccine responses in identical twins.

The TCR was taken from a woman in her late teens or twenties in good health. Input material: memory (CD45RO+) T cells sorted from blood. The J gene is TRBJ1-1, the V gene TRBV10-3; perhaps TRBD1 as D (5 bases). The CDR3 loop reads CAISDLGRGEDEAFF. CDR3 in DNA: TGTGCCATCAGTGACTTAGGAAGGGGCGAGGATGAAGCTTTCTTT.